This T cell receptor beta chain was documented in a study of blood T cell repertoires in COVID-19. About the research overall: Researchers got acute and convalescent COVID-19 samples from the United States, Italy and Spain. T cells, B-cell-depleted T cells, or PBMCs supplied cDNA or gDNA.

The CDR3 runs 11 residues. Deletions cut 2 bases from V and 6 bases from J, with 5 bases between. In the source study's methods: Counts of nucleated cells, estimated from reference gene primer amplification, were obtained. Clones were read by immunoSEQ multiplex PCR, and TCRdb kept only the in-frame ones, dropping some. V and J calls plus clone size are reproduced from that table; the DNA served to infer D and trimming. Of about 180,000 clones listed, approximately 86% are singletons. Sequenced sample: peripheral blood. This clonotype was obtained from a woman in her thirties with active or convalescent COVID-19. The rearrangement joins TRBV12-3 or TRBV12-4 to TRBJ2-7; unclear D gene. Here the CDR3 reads CASSLTSEQYF. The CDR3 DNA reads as TGTGCCAGCAGTTTAACGAGCGAGCAGTACTTC.